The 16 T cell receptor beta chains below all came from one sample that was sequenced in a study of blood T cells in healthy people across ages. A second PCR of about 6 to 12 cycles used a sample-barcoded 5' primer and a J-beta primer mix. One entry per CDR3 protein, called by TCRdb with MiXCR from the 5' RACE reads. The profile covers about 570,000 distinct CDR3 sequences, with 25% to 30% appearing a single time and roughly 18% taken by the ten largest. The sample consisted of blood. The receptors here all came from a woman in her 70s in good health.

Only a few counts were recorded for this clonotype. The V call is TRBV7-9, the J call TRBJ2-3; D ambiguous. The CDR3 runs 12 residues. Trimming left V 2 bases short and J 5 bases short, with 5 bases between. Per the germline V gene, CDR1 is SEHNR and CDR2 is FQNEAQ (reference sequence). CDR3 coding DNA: TGTGCCAGCAGCTTAACGGTAGATACGCAGTATTTT. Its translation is CASSLTVDTQYF.

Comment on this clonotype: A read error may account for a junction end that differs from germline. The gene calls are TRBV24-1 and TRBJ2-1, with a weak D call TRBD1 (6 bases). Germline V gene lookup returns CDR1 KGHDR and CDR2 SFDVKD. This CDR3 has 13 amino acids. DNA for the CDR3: TGTGCCACCAGTGACAGGGGCTACAGTGAGCAGTTCTTC. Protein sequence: CATSDRGYSEQFF.

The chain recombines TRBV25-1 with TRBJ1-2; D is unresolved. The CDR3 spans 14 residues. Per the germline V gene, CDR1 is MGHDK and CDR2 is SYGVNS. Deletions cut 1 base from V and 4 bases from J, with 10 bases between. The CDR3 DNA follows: TGTGCCAGCAGTGAATCGGGTCGCGGCTATGGCTACACCTTC. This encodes CASSESGRGYGYTF.

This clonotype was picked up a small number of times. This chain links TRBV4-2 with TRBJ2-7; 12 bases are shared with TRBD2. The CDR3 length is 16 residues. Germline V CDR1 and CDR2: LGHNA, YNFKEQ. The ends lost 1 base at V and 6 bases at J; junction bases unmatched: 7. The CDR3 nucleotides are TGTGCCAGCAGCCAAGCACTAGCGGGGGGCCCCCGCGAGCAGTACTTC. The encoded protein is CASSQALAGGPREQYF.

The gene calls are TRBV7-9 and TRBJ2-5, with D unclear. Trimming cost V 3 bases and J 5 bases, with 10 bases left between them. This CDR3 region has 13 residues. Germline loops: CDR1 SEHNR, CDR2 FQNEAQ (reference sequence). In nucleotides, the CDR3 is TGTGCCAGCAGCTTCGTCAGTTCGGAGACCCAGTACTTC. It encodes CASSFVSSETQYF.

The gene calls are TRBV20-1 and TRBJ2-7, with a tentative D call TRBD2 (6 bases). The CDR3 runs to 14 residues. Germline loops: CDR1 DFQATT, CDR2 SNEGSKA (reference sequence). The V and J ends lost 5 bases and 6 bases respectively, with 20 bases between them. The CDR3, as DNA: TGCAGTGCTGGGACTCAATCCCGATTCGGCGAGCAGTACTTC. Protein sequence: CSAGTQSRFGEQYF.

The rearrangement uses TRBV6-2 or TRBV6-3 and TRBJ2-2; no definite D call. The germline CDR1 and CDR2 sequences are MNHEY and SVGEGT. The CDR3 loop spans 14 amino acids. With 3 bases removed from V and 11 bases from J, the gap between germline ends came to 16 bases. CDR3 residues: CASSYLALPPELFF. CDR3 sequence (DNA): TGTGCCAGCAGTTATTTAGCCCTCCCTCCCGAGCTGTTTTTT.

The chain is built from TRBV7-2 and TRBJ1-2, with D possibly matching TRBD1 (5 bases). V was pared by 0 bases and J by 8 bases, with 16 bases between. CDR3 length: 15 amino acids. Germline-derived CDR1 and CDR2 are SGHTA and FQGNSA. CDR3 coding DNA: TGTGCCAGCAGCTTAGCCGCCAGGGTAGTGAGCGGCTACACCTTC. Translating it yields CASSLAARVVSGYTF.

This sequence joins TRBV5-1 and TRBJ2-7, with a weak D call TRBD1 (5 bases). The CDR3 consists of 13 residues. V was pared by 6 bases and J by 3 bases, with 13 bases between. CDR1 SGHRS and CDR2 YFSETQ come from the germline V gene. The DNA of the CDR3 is TGCGCCAGCAACGAACAGGATAACTACGAGCAGTACTTC. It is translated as CASNEQDNYEQYF. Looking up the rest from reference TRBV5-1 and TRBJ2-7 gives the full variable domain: KAGVTQTPRYLIKTRGQQVTLSCSPISGHRSVSWYQQTPGQGLQFLFEYFSETQRNKGNFPGRFSGRQFSNSRSEMNVSTLELGDSALYLCASNEQDNYEQYFGPGTRLTVT.

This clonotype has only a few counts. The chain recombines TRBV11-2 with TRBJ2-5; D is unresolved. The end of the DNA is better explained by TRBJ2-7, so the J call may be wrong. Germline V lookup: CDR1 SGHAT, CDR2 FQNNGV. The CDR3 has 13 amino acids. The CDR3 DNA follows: TGTGCCAGCAGCTTAGGGGTCGGATACGAGCAGTACTTC. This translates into CASSLGVGYEQYF.

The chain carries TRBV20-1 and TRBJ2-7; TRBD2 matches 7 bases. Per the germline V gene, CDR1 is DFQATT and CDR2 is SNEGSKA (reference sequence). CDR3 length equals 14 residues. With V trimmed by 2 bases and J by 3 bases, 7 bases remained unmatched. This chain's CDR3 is CSARMTSLLYEQYF. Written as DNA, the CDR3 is TGCAGTGCTAGAATGACTAGCTTACTCTACGAGCAGTACTTC.

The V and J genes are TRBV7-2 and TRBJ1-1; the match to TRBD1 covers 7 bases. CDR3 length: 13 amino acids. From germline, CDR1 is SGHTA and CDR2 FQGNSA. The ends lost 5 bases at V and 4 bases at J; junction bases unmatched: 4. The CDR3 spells CASSANRGTEAFF. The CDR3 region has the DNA TGTGCCAGCAGCGCCAACAGGGGCACTGAAGCTTTCTTT.

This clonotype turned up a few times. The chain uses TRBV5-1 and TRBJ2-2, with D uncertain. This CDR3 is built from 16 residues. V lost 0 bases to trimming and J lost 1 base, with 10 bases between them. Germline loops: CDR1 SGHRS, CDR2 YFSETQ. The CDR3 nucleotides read TGCGCCAGCAGCTTGGATGCAAAGTGGAACACCGGGGAGCTGTTTTTT. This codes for CASSLDAKWNTGELFF.

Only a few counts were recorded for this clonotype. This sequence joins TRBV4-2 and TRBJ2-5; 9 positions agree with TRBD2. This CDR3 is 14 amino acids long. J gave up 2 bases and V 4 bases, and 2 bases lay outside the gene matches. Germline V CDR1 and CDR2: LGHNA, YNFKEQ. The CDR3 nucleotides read TGTGCCAGCAGCCGGACTAGCGCTCAAGAGACCCAGTACTTC. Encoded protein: CASSRTSAQETQYF.

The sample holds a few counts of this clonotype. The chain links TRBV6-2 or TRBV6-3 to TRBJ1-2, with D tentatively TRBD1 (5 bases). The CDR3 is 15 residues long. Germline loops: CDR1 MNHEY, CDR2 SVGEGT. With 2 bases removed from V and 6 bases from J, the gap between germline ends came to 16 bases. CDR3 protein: CASSYGPREGHGYTF. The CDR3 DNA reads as TGTGCCAGCAGTTACGGGCCGAGAGAGGGGCATGGCTACACCTTC.

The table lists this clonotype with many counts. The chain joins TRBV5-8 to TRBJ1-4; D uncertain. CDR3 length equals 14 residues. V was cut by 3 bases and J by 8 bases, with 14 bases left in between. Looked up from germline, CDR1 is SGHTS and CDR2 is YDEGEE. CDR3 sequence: CASSYKVGPEKLFF. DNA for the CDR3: TGTGCCAGCAGCTATAAGGTTGGCCCCGAAAAACTGTTTTTT.